The clone carrying this TCR beta chain was recorded a few times. Assay: immunoSEQ multiplex PCR; the TCRdb copy retains only in-frame clones and omits some. The repertoire consists of about 300,000 clones, with 70% to 90% occurring once and the leading ten covering under 6%. Across about two dozen US areas, participants ranged in age from roughly 18 to 95 years. This sample is drawn from a study of blood T cell repertoires in COVID-19. Study-level background: Nucleic acid was either cDNA or gDNA, and it came from T cells, B-cell-depleted T cells, or PBMCs.

The TCR sequence derives from a woman aged 25-40 years who had recovered from COVID-19. The material sequenced was PBMCs or T cells enriched from blood (not recorded which).

In DNA form, the CDR3 reads TGTGCCAGCAGCTTAGTAGGGGGGGGTACCGGAAACACCATATATTTT. Residues: CASSLVGGGTGNTIYF. The chain joins TRBV7-2 to TRBJ1-3; D might be TRBD1 (6 bases). Per germline, CDR1 SGHTA and CDR2 FQGNSA. V gave up 1 base and J gave up 4 bases, with 14 bases separating them. CDR3 length: 16 amino acids.